This T cell receptor (beta chain) was found in a study of CD8+ T cells in alopecia areata. As for the study in general: Treatment with tofacitinib (6 to 18 months) was followed by 6 months off drug.

Points from the study as a whole: Lesional scalp, especially alopecia totalis/universalis, showed higher clonality than normal scalp.

Isolated RNA was reverse transcribed into cDNA used as the sequencing template. Clones were sequenced by immunoSEQ multiplex PCR, and TCRdb holds only the in-frame ones, with some missing. The sample lists about 190,000 clones, about three fifths occurring once. The CDR3 extends over 13 amino acids. Germline-derived CDR1 and CDR2 are SEHNR and FQNEAQ (reference sequence). Trimming took 7 bases from V and 6 from J, leaving 15 bases between them. Comment on this clone: Its target is unknown.

Indicated treatment: oral pan-JAK inhibitor, 5-10 mg twice daily. The chain employs TRBV7-9 and TRBJ1-2; no clear D gene. The sequence derives from a human donor with alopecia areata. The sequenced sample was CD4+ T cells sorted from blood, obtained at week 24, from a patient treated with tofacitinib. CDR3 DNA sequence: TGTGCCAGCACCGCTGACCTAAGCCATGGCTACACCTTC. Its protein is CASTADLSHGYTF.